These 24 T cell receptor beta chains originate from one sample sequenced in a study of blood T cell repertoires in COVID-19. The table came from immunoSEQ multiplex PCR; TCRdb's copy has only in-frame clones and leaves some out. The repertoire holds around 88,000 clones, with 65% to 85% as singletons. The sequencing sample was made of peripheral blood. These receptors all come from a man in his sixties with acute or convalescent COVID-19.

V is TRBV3-1 (or the pseudogene TRBV3-2) and J is TRBJ2-2; 9 bases are a match to TRBD2. The length of the CDR3 is 16 residues. Trimming at V came to 4 bases and at J to 0 bases, leaving 3 bases not matched to a gene. Germline V CDR1 and CDR2: LGHDT, YNNKEL (reference sequence). In nucleotides, the CDR3 is TGTGCCAGCAGCCTCCTAGCGGGGTCGAACACCGGGGAGCTGTTTTTT. This sequence encodes CASSLLAGSNTGELFF.

This sequence joins TRBV4-1 and TRBJ1-1; no reliable D call. CDR1 is MGHRA and CDR2 is YSYEKL in the germline V gene. V was shortened by 1 base and J by 1 base, with 4 bases between the two germline ends. The length of the CDR3 is 13 residues. In DNA, the CDR3 is TGCGCCAGCAGCCAAGGGCCGAACACTGAAGCTTTCTTT. Protein sequence: CASSQGPNTEAFF.

V gene TRBV11-2 combines with J gene TRBJ2-1, with 9 bases matching TRBD1. The V gene's germline CDR1 is SGHAT and CDR2 FQNNGV. The CDR3 is 16 residues long. After removal of 4 bases from V and 5 bases from J, the junction contained 9 bases not matched to a gene. CDR3 protein: CASSWGQGVVNNEQFF. The CDR3 DNA is TGTGCCAGCAGCTGGGGACAGGGAGTAGTAAACAATGAGCAGTTCTTC.

The rearrangement uses TRBV4-2 and TRBJ1-2, with 10 positions matching TRBD1. The CDR3 length is 15 residues. CDR1 and CDR2 from the germline V gene are LGHNA and YNFKEQ. The V segment lost 4 bases and the J segment 7 bases; nucleotides outside the gene matches: 9. The CDR3 bases are TGTGCCAGCAGCCTAAGTCCCGGGACAGGGGTTGGCTACACCTTC. Its protein is CASSLSPGTGVGYTF.

In this sample, this clone turned up once. The chain has TRBV19 and TRBJ2-5; 7 positions match TRBD1. The J segment lost 4 bases and the V segment lost 6 bases, leaving 11 bases of the junction unmatched. The CDR3 covers 15 residues. The germline CDR1 and CDR2 sequences are LNHDA and SQIVND (reference sequence). The CDR3 protein is CASSLTGIPPETQYF. The CDR3 bases are TGTGCCAGTAGCCTGACAGGGATCCCCCCAGAGACCCAGTACTTC. The whole variable domain, filled in from reference TRBV19 and TRBJ2-5, reads DGGITQSPKYLFRKEGQNVTLSCEQNLNHDAMYWYRQDPGQGLRLIYYSQIVNDFQKGDIAEGYSVSREKKESFPLTVTSAQKNPTAFYLCASSLTGIPPETQYFGPGTRLLVL.

V usage is TRBV7-2 and J usage is TRBJ1-1, with D tentatively TRBD1 (5 bases). Germline lookup yields CDR1 SGHTA and CDR2 FQGNSA. The CDR3 is made up of 15 amino acids. V lost 1 base and J lost 0, with 9 bases in between. The CDR3 protein is CASSLVGQMNTEAFF. DNA for the CDR3: TGTGCCAGCAGCTTAGTAGGACAAATGAACACTGAAGCTTTCTTT.

This clone was found once. V gene TRBV29-1 combines with J gene TRBJ2-5; TRBD1 is a possible D gene (6 bases). Trimming stripped 6 bases from V and 0 bases from J, with 14 bases between. Looked up from germline, CDR1 is SQVTM and CDR2 is ANQGSEA. CDR3 length: 14 amino acids. The CDR3 sequence is CSVAGVEYQETQYF. Written as DNA, the CDR3 is TGCAGCGTAGCAGGGGTTGAGTACCAAGAGACCCAGTACTTC. Based on the CDR3 plus reference TRBV29-1 and TRBJ2-5, the full variable domain is SAVISQKPSRDICQRGTSLTIQCQVDSQVTMMFWYRQQPGQSLTLIATANQGSEATYESGFVIDKFPISRPNLTFSTLTVSNMSPEDSSIYLCSVAGVEYQETQYFGPGTRLLVL.

The chain uses TRBV5-6 and TRBJ2-2, with 11 bases lining up with TRBD1. The length of the CDR3 is 14 residues. V lost 4 bases to trimming and J lost 7 bases; unmatched junction nucleotides: 3. The germline gives CDR1 SGHDT, CDR2 YYEEEE. The CDR3 reads CASSGDRGSGELFF. CDR3 bases: TGTGCCAGCAGCGGGGACAGGGGGAGCGGGGAGCTGTTTTTT.

The chain employs TRBV7-9 and TRBJ1-2; D possibly corresponds to TRBD1 (5 bases). V lost 5 bases and J lost 8, with 15 bases in between. The germline V gene encodes CDR1 SEHNR and CDR2 FQNEAQ (reference sequence). CDR3 length: 13 amino acids. The CDR3 region has the DNA TGTGCCAGCAGCACTCGGGGGGACTGGGGCTACACCTTC. It encodes CASSTRGDWGYTF.

The genes are TRBV11-3 and TRBJ2-4; D remains unclear. V lost 1 base and J 0 bases, leaving 7 bases between the germline ends. Germline V gene sequence: CDR1 SGHNT, CDR2 YENEEA. The CDR3 is made up of 15 amino acids. The CDR3 DNA reads as TGTGCCAGCAGCTTAGGCCGGGTAGCCAAAAACATTCAGTACTTC. As protein: CASSLGRVAKNIQYF.

As concerns this clone: A junction end diverges from the germline sequence, so it may reflect a read error. In DNA, the CDR3 is TGTGCCGGCAGCTGGTCGGGACAGCCCCAAGAGACCCAGTACTTC. Encoded protein: CAGSWSGQPQETQYF. The chain recombines TRBV7-2 with TRBJ2-5, with TRBD1 matching 7 bases. Per the germline V gene, CDR1 is SGHTA and CDR2 is FQGNSA. The CDR3 runs 15 residues.

The gene calls are TRBV27 and TRBJ1-1, with a tentative D call TRBD1 (5 bases). Trimming stripped 7 bases from V and 5 bases from J, with 14 bases between. There are 13 residues in the CDR3. The germline V gene encodes CDR1 MNHEY and CDR2 SMNVEV (reference sequence). As DNA, the CDR3 is TGTGCCAGCATCAACGCAAGACAGACTGAAGCTTTCTTT. Residues: CASINARQTEAFF.

This rearrangement joins TRBV6-5 to TRBJ1-2; D remains unclear. Germline V gives CDR1 MNHEY, CDR2 SVGAGI. Trimming left V 0 bases short and J 6 bases short, with 8 bases between. This CDR3 has 13 residues. CDR3 DNA sequence: TGTGCCAGCAGTTACTCGGCGCTAGATGGCTACACCTTC. It translates to CASSYSALDGYTF.

This clone was observed once. The chain joins TRBV12-5 to TRBJ1-5, with 9 bases identical to TRBD1. Germline V lookup: CDR1 LGHNT, CDR2 FRNRAP. The CDR3 length is 14 residues. V gave up 5 bases and J gave up 8 bases; unmatched junction bases: 7. The CDR3 reads CASGPGQGREPQHF. Here the CDR3 DNA reads TGTGCTAGTGGTCCCGGACAGGGGAGGGAGCCCCAGCATTTT.

This clone has only a few counts. The genes are TRBV6-5 and TRBJ2-2, with D possibly matching TRBD1 (6 bases). V gave up 5 bases and J gave up 0 bases, with 7 bases separating them. The germline gives CDR1 MNHEY, CDR2 SVGAGI. The CDR3 length is 14 residues. As DNA, the CDR3 is TGTGCCAGCAGTAGGACAGCGAACACCGGGGAGCTGTTTTTT. Its translation is CASSRTANTGELFF.

This chain links TRBV19 with TRBJ2-6; maybe TRBD1 (5 bases). CDR3 length: 14 residues. Trimming shortened V by 10 bases and J by 2 bases, and 12 bases separated the two germline ends. Germline CDR1 LNHDA, CDR2 SQIVND (reference sequence). In DNA form, the CDR3 reads TGTGCCACCAAAACAGGACCTGGGGCCAACGTCCTGACTTTC. It codes for CATKTGPGANVLTF. Full variable domain (rest looked up from reference TRBV19 and TRBJ2-6): DGGITQSPKYLFRKEGQNVTLSCEQNLNHDAMYWYRQDPGQGLRLIYYSQIVNDFQKGDIAEGYSVSREKKESFPLTVTSAQKNPTAFYLCATKTGPGANVLTFGAGSRLTVL.

This clone has just a few counts. The chain carries TRBV2 and TRBJ2-3, with D possibly TRBD2 on 6 matching bases. The V and J ends lost 4 bases and 4 bases respectively, with 15 bases between them. Germline CDR1 is SNHLY and CDR2 is FYNNEI. The CDR3 length is 15 residues. This CDR3 reads CASSAGTPPPDTQYF. The CDR3 DNA follows: TGTGCCAGCAGTGCCGGGACTCCCCCGCCAGATACGCAGTATTTT.

The chain employs TRBV3-1 (or the pseudogene TRBV3-2) and TRBJ1-5, with D unresolved. The CDR3 spans 12 residues. The germline V gene has CDR1 LGHDT and CDR2 YNNKEL (reference sequence). Trimming left V 4 bases short and J 5 bases short, with 6 bases between. The CDR3 sequence: CASSLTDQPQHF. CDR3 bases: TGTGCCAGCAGCCTGACTGATCAGCCCCAGCATTTT.

CDR3 coding DNA: TGTGCCAGTAGTGTCCGTGGCTCCGGGACAGGGAGGGACAATGAGCAGTTCTTC. It encodes CASSVRGSGTGRDNEQFF. The chain links TRBV19 to TRBJ2-1; TRBD1 matches 9 bases. With V trimmed by 5 bases and J by 5 bases, 16 bases remained unmatched. Germline CDR1 reads LNHDA; CDR2 reads SQIVND (reference sequence). The CDR3 runs to 18 residues.

The V gene is TRBV6-5, the J gene TRBJ1-2; 10 bases fit TRBD1. Germline V gives CDR1 MNHEY, CDR2 SVGAGI. CDR3 size: 13 residues. The trim removed 7 bases at V and 3 bases at J, leaving 2 bases unmatched. CDR3 bases: TGTGCCAGCATCGGGACAGGGGACTATGGCTACACCTTC. Residues: CASIGTGDYGYTF.

DNA of the CDR3: TGCGCCAGCAGCTCGGGCCCACCTAGGGGGACCCAGTACTTC. It codes for CASSSGPPRGTQYF. This chain connects TRBV5-1 to TRBJ2-5; perhaps TRBD1 as D (5 bases). Germline V gives CDR1 SGHRS, CDR2 YFSETQ. The CDR3 sequence is 14 residues long. Trimming removed 3 bases from V and 7 bases from J, with 16 bases in between.

The table lists this clone with a count of one. This chain uses TRBV11-3 with TRBJ2-1; no firm D call. Germline V gene lookup returns CDR1 SGHNT and CDR2 YENEEA. V lost 7 bases, J lost 4 bases, and 14 bases lay in between. The CDR3 sequence is 14 residues long. The CDR3 loop reads CASTLEALYNEQFF. The CDR3 nucleotides are TGTGCCAGCACCCTTGAGGCACTATACAATGAGCAGTTCTTC.

The chain carries TRBV9 and TRBJ2-3; maybe TRBD2 (6 bases). The V gene lost 3 bases and the J gene lost 0 bases, with 14 bases spanning the gap. In germline, CDR1 is SGDLS, CDR2 YYNGEE. This CDR3 region has 16 residues. Here the CDR3 reads CASSGFRGSSTDTQYF. The CDR3, as DNA: TGTGCCAGCAGCGGGTTCCGGGGGAGCAGCACAGATACGCAGTATTTT.

This chain joins TRBV6-5 and TRBJ2-7; TRBD1 agrees at 8 bases. Trimming removed 6 bases from V and 3 bases from J; junction bases left unmatched: 7. The germline V gene has CDR1 MNHEY and CDR2 SVGAGI. CDR3 length: 14 amino acids. This CDR3 is CASRKGQGSYEQYF. CDR3 sequence (DNA): TGTGCCAGCAGGAAAGGACAGGGAAGCTACGAGCAGTACTTC.